The entry below describes one TCR beta chain. Its specificity is not known. No patient escaped relapse after autologous stem cell transplantation, and brentuximab vedotin exposure varied. Using immunoSEQ multiplex PCR, the repertoire was profiled, and TCRdb retains in-frame clones only, with some absent. This sample has 84,000 or so clones, with around 90% found just once. The data derive from a study of PD-1 blockade in classical Hodgkin lymphoma. Overall study results and limits: Lower baseline TCR diversity marked trial partial responders and progressors. By C4D1, CD4+ diversity increased significantly, especially in complete responders.

This specimen consisted of peripheral blood mononuclear cells (PBMCs), obtained before the second cycle of nivolumab. The clonotype was recovered from a human donor with classical Hodgkin lymphoma.

The CDR3 region is CASRRLAGGRTDTQYF. CDR3 bases: TGTGCCAGCAGACGACTAGCGGGAGGGCGAACAGATACGCAGTATTTT. This chain joins TRBV27 and TRBJ2-3; 14 positions match TRBD2. Germline V CDR1 and CDR2: MNHEY, SMNVEV (reference sequence). This CDR3 has 16 amino acids. J lost 3 bases, V lost 6 bases, and 5 bases had no gene match.